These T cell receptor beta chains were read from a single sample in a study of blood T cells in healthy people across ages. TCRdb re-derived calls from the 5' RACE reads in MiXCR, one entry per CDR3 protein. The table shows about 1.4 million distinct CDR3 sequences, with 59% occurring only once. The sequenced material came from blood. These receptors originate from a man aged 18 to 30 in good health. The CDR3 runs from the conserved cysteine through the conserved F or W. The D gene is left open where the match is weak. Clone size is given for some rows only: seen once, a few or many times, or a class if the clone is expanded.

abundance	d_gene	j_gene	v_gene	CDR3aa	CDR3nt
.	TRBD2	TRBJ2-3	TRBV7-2	CASSRLTSGTDTQYF	TGTGCCAGCAGCCGCCTCACTAGCGGCACAGATACGCAGTATTTT
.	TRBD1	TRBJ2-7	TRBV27	CASRFRDRLYEQYF	TGTGCCAGCCGATTCCGGGACAGGTTGTACGAGCAGTACTTC
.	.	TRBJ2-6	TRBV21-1	CASSKPSGDSGANVLTF	TGTGCCAGCAGCAAACCTAGCGGTGACTCTGGGGCCAACGTCCTGACTTTC
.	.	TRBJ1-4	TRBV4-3	CASSQDWGSGGNEKLFF	TGCGCCAGCAGCCAAGATTGGGGTTCGGGGGGTAATGAAAAACTGTTTTTT
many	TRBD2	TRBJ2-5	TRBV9	CASSVDPSGMETQYF	TGTGCCAGCAGCGTAGACCCTAGCGGGATGGAGACCCAGTACTTC
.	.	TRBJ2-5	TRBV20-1	CSASSVVEETQYF	TGCAGTGCTAGTTCGGTAGTCGAAGAGACCCAGTACTTC
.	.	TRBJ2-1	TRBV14	CASSQRTGDREQFF	TGTGCCAGCAGCCAGCGGACGGGGGATCGGGAGCAGTTCTTC
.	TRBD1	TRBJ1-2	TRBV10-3	CASGGDRDFPDYGYTF	TGTGCCTCCGGCGGGGACAGGGATTTCCCGGACTATGGCTACACCTTC
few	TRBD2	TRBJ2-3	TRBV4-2	CASSRGLAGGPGTDTQYF	TGTGCCAGCAGCCGGGGACTAGCGGGAGGGCCTGGCACAGATACGCAGTATTTT
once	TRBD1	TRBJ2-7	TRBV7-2	CASSLALPGQGILYEQYF	TGTGCCAGCAGCTTAGCGCTCCCGGGACAGGGGATTTTATACGAGCAGTACTTC
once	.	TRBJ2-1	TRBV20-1	CSARGGASYNEQFF	TGCAGTGCTAGGGGGGGAGCCTCCTACAATGAGCAGTTCTTC
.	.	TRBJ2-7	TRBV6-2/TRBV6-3	CAGSYSRPYEQYF	TGTGCCGGCAGTTACTCGAGACCCTACGAGCAGTACTTC
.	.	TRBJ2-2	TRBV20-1	CSAEWGPGELFF	TGCAGTGCCGAGTGGGGCCCCGGGGAGCTGTTTTTT
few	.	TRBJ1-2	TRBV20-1	CSARSQGIVGYTF	TGCAGTGCTAGAAGTCAGGGGATAGTAGGCTACACCTTC